The source of this T cell receptor (beta chain) is a study of blood T cell repertoires in COVID-19. The germline V gene has CDR1 SGHRS and CDR2 YFSETQ. V shed 5 bases and J 2 bases; nucleotides not matched to a gene: 9. The CDR3 totals 16 residues. Source study methods: Amplifying reference gene primers gave estimates of nucleated cell counts. The data were produced by immunoSEQ multiplex PCR, yet TCRdb's version contains in-frame clones alone and is incomplete. The DNA was the basis for D and trimming; V, J and clone size are from that table. This table has about 260,000 clones, more than 75% appearing once.

The sequenced material came from peripheral blood. V gene TRBV5-1 combines with J gene TRBJ1-2; TRBD1 agrees at 10 bases. The clonotype was recovered from a woman aged 40 to 49 who had recovered from COVID-19. The chain's CDR3 is CASSQTGTGANYGYTF. The CDR3 bases are TGCGCCAGCAGTCAGACCGGGACAGGGGCCAACTATGGCTACACCTTC.